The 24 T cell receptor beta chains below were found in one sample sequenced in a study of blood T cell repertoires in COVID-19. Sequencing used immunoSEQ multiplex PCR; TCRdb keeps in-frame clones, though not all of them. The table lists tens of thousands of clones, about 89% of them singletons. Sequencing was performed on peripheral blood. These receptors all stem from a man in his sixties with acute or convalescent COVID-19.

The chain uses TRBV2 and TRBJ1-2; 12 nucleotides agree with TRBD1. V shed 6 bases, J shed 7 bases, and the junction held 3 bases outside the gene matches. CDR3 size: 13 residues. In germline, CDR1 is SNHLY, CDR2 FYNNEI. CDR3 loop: CASRLGQGAGYTF. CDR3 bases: TGTGCCAGCAGGTTGGGACAGGGGGCTGGCTACACCTTC.

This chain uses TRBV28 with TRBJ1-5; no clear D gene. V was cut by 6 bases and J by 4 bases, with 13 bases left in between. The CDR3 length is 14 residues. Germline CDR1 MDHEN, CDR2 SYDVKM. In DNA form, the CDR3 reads TGTGCCAGCAGACTATCGGGTGATAATCAGCCCCAGCATTTT. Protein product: CASRLSGDNQPQHF.

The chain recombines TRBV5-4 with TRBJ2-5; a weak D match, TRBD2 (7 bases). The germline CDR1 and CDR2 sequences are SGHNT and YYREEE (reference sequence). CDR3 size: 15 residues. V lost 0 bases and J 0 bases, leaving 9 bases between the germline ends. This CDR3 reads CASSLAGGHQETQYF. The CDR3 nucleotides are TGTGCCAGCAGCTTGGCGGGGGGCCACCAAGAGACCCAGTACTTC.

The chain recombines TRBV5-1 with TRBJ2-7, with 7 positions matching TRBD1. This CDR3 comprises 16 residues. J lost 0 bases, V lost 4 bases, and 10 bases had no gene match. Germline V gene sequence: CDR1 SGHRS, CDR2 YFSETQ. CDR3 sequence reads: CASSPWGQIFSYEQYF. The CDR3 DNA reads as TGCGCCAGCAGCCCCTGGGGACAGATTTTCTCCTACGAGCAGTACTTC.

The CDR3 loop is CASSLTGPAPLHF. The CDR3 nucleotides are TGTGCCAGCAGTCTGACAGGTCCGGCACCCCTCCACTTT. The V call is TRBV27, the J call TRBJ1-6; D is possibly TRBD1 (6 bases). This CDR3 has 13 residues. V lost 5 bases and J 11 bases, leaving 13 bases between the germline ends. Germline CDR1 reads MNHEY; CDR2 reads SMNVEV (reference sequence).

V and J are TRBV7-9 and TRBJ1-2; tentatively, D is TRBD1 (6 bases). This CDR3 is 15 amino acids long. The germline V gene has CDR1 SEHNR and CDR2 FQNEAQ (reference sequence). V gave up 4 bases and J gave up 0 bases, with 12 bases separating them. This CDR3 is CASSSPDRTNYGYTF. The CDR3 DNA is TGTGCCAGCAGCTCCCCCGACAGGACTAACTATGGCTACACCTTC.

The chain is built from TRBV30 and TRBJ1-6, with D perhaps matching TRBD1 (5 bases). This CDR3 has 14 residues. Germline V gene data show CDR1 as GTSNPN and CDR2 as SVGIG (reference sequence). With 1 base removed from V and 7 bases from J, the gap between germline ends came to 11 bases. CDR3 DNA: TGTGCCTGGAGTGAGGGGCAGAACAATTCACCCCTCCACTTT. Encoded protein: CAWSEGQNNSPLHF. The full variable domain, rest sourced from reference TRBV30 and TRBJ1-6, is SQTIHQWPATLVQPVGSPLSLECTVEGTSNPNLYWYRQAAGRGLQLLFYSVGIGQISSEVPQNLSASRPQDRQFILSSKKLLLSDSGFYLCAWSEGQNNSPLHFGNGTRLTVT.

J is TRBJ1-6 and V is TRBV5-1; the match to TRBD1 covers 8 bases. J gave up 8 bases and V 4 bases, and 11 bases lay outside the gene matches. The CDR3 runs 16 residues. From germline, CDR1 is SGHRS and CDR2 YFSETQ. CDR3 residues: CASSRGGQGTDSPLHF. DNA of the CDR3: TGCGCCAGCAGCAGAGGAGGACAGGGCACCGATTCACCCCTCCACTTT. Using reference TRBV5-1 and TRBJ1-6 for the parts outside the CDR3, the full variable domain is KAGVTQTPRYLIKTRGQQVTLSCSPISGHRSVSWYQQTPGQGLQFLFEYFSETQRNKGNFPGRFSGRQFSNSRSEMNVSTLELGDSALYLCASSRGGQGTDSPLHFGNGTRLTVT.

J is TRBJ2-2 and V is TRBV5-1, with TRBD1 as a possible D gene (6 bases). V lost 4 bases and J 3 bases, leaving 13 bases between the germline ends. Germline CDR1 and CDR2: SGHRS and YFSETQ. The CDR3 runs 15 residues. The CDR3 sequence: CASSRLTGDTGELFF. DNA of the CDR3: TGCGCCAGCAGCCGGTTGACAGGCGACACCGGGGAGCTGTTTTTT.

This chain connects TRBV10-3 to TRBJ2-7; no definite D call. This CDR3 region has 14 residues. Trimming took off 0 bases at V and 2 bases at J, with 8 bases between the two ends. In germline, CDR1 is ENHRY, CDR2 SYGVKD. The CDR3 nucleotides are TGTGCCATCAGTGAGTCGACATTTCCCTACGAGCAGTACTTC. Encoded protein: CAISESTFPYEQYF.

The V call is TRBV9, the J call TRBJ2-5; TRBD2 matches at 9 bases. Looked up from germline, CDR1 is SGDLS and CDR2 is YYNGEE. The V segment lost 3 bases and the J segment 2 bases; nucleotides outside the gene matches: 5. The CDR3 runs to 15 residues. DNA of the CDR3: TGTGCCAGCAGCGCGGATAGCGGGGGACAAGAGACCCAGTACTTC. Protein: CASSADSGGQETQYF.

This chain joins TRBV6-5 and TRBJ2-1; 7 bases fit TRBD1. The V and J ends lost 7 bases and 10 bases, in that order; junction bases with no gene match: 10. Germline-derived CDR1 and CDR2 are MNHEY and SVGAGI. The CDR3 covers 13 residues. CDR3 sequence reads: CASTPSRDREQFF. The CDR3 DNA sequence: TGTGCCAGCACCCCATCCCGGGACAGAGAGCAGTTCTTC.

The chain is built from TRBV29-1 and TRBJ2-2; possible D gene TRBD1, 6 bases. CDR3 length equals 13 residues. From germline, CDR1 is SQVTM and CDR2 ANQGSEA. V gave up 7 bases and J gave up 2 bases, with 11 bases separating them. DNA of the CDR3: TGCAGCGCGGAGACAGGAAACACCGGGGAGCTGTTTTTT. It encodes CSAETGNTGELFF.

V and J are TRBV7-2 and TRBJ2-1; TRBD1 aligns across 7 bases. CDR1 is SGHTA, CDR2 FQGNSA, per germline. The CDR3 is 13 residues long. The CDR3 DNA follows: TGTGCGAGTAAAGGGGGCCCCCCCAATGAGCAGTTCTTC. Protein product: CASKGGPPNEQFF.

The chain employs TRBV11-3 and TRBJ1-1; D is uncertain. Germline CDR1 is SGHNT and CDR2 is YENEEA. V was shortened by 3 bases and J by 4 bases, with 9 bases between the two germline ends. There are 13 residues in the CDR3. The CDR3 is CASSFSPSTEAFF. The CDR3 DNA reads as TGTGCCAGCAGCTTTTCTCCGTCCACTGAAGCTTTCTTT.

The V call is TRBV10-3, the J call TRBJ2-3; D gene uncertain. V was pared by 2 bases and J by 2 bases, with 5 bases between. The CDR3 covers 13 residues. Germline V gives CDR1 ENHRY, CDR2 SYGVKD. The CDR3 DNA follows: TGTGCCATCAGTGAGACAGACACAGATACGCAGTATTTT. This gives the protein CAISETDTDTQYF.

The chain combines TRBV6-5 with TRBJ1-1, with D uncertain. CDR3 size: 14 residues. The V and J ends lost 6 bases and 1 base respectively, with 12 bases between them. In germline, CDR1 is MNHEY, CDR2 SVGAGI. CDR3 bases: TGTGCCAGCAGGGCCGGCGAGGGGAACACTGAAGCTTTCTTT. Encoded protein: CASRAGEGNTEAFF.

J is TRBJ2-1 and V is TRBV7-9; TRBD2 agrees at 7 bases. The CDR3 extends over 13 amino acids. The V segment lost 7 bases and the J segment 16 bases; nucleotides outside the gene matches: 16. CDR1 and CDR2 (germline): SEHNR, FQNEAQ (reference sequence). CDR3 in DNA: TGTGCCAGCACCAAGGGGTGGGACGGGGGGAAATTCTTC. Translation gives CASTKGWDGGKFF.

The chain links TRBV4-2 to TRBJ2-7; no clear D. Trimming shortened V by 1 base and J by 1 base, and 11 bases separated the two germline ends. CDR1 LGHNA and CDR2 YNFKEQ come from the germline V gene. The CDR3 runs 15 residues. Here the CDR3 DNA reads TGTGCCAGCAGCCAAGGAAGGAGTGGATCCTACGAGCAGTACTTC. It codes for CASSQGRSGSYEQYF.

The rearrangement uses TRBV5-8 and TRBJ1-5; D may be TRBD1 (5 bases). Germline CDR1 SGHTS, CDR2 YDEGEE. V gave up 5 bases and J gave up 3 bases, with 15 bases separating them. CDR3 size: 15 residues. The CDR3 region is CASSPYGGFNQPQHF. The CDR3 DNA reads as TGTGCCAGCAGTCCATATGGGGGGTTCAATCAGCCCCAGCATTTT.

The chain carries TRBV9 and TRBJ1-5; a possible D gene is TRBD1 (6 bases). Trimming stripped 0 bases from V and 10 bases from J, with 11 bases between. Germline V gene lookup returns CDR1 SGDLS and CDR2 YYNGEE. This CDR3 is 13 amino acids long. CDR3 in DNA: TGTGCCAGCAGCGTAGCCAGGGGCAGTCCCCAGCATTTT. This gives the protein CASSVARGSPQHF. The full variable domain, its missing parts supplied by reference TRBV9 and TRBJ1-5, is DSGVTQTPKHLITATGQRVTLRCSPRSGDLSVYWYQQSLDQGLQFLIQYYNGEERAKGNILERFSAQQFPDLHSELNLSSLELGDSALYFCASSVARGSPQHFGDGTRLSIL.

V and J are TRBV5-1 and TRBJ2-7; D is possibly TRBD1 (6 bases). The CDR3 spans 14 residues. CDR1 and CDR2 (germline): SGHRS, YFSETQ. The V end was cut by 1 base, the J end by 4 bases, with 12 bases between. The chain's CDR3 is CASSLRLGAYEQYF. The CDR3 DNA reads TGCGCCAGCAGCTTGCGTCTGGGGGCTTACGAGCAGTACTTC.

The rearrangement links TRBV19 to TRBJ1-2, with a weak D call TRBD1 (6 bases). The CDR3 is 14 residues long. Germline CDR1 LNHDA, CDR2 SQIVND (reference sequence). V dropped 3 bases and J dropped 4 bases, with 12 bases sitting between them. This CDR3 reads CASSIPDRLYGYTF. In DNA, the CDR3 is TGTGCCAGTAGTATTCCCGACAGGCTCTATGGCTACACCTTC.

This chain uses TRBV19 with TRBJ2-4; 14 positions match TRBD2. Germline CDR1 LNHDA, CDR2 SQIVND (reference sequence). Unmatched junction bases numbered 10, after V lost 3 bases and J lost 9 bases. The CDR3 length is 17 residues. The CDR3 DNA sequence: TGTGCCAGTAGTATCGGCGGACTAGCGGGGGGAAGAAGCATTCAGTACTTC. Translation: CASSIGGLAGGRSIQYF.